The following is a TCR beta chain sequence with its context. The antigen remains unidentified. Given the absence of the conserved phenylalanine or tryptophan at the CDR3 end, a read error is likely. Because the CDR3's place on the DNA is in doubt, the DNA is left out and the CDR3 is given as listed by TCRdb. The record originates from a study of CD8+CD57+ T cells in acquired aplastic anemia. Genomic DNA was employed as the template in profiling TCR beta VDJ and CDR3. One entry per CDR3 protein results from TCRdb running MiXCR on the reads. The sample lists around 17,000 distinct CDR3 sequences; 30% to 45% were seen once. Flow cytometry had shown expanded CD8+CD57+ cells in the patients chosen for sequencing. The length of the CDR3 is 8 amino acids, counting both ends. Looked up from germline, CDR1 is SEHNR and CDR2 is FQNEAQ (reference sequence). Study conclusions and caveats: Among patients, total CD4+ and CD8+ pools exceeded CD8+CD57+ cells in diversity.

The sample comprised CD8+CD57+ T cells sorted from PBMCs. The subset here: bead-enriched CD8+CD57+ effector memory T cells from SAA patients. The sequence was obtained from a human donor with aplastic anemia. The V call is TRBV7-9, the J call TRBJ2-2. The CDR3 reads CASSLSVL.